A single sample gave rise to the 17 T cell receptor beta chains below, sequenced in a study of shared clonotypes between healthy human individuals. Generated by immunoSEQ multiplex PCR, the TCRdb table keeps only in-frame clones and is missing some. The repertoire holds over 850,000 clones, with more than 75% as singletons. Sequencing used memory CD4+ T cells from PBMCs. Regarding subset: CD45RA-negative fraction. The receptors shown here come from a man aged 18 to 29 in good health. Some clones in this sample may be carry-over from other donors' samples.

This chain links TRBV6-1 with TRBJ1-4; 7 bases line up with TRBD1. V gave up 8 bases and J gave up 8 bases; unmatched junction bases: 8. CDR1 and CDR2 from the germline V gene are MNHNS and SASEGT. The CDR3 has 13 residues. The CDR3, as DNA: TGTGCCAGCCGGGGACAGCAGGGGGAAAAACTGTTTTTT. Translated: CASRGQQGEKLFF.

The J gene is TRBJ1-2, the V gene TRBV27, with 7 bases that match TRBD1. Germline values: CDR1 MNHEY, CDR2 SMNVEV (reference sequence). V lost 4 bases to trimming and J lost 8 bases; unmatched junction nucleotides: 19. The CDR3 is made up of 17 amino acids. Written as DNA, the CDR3 is TGTGCCAGCAGTTCCCAACCGGGGAAAAGGGGGCCGGGCGGCTACACCTTC. Translation: CASSSQPGKRGPGGYTF.

DNA for the CDR3: TGTGCCAGTAACATAGGGTCGGGGAGTAATTCACCCCTCCACTTT. This codes for CASNIGSGSNSPLHF. The rearrangement links TRBV19 to TRBJ1-6; D is unresolved. Germline CDR1 reads LNHDA; CDR2 reads SQIVND (reference sequence). This CDR3 comprises 15 residues. Trimming shortened V by 7 bases and J by 6 bases, and 16 bases separated the two germline ends.

This clone came up many times. The sample contains more than one DNA sequence encoding this CDR3. The V call is TRBV28, the J call TRBJ1-5; D is uncertain. The CDR3 runs 13 residues. Per the germline V gene, CDR1 is MDHEN and CDR2 is SYDVKM. The germline V and J ends were trimmed by 6 bases and 5 bases, with 11 bases remaining between them. This chain's CDR3 is CASSQSFDQPQHF. The CDR3 nucleotides are TGTGCCAGCAGCCAAAGCTTCGATCAGCCCCAGCATTTT.

This rearrangement joins TRBV2 to TRBJ1-5; TRBD1 matches 7 bases. CDR1 is SNHLY, CDR2 FYNNEI, per germline. J gave up 2 bases and V 6 bases, and 13 bases lay outside the gene matches. There are 17 residues in the CDR3. As DNA, the CDR3 is TGTGCCAGCAGAGGGGACAGCGCGTCCCTTGGCAATCAGCCCCAGCATTTT. The encoded protein is CASRGDSASLGNQPQHF.

V is TRBV10-1 and J is TRBJ2-7; 8 bases are a match to TRBD1. This CDR3 region has 14 residues. From germline, CDR1 is WNHNN and CDR2 SYGVQD (reference sequence). The V segment lost 6 bases and the J segment 2 bases; nucleotides outside the gene matches: 6. The chain's CDR3 is CASSMGQVPYEQYF. CDR3 nucleotide sequence: TGCGCCAGCAGCATGGGACAGGTACCCTACGAGCAGTACTTC.

The rearrangement joins TRBV7-2 to TRBJ1-4; D is unresolved. Germline V gene data show CDR1 as SGHTA and CDR2 as FQGNSA. The V end lost 5 bases, the J end lost 8 bases, and 18 bases lay between the germline ends. CDR3 length: 15 amino acids. The CDR3 region is CASSTWSGRPEKLFF. CDR3 nucleotides: TGTGCCAGCAGCACCTGGTCAGGCCGACCCGAAAAACTGTTTTTT.

The chain joins TRBV2 to TRBJ1-1; TRBD1 is a possible D gene (6 bases). CDR1 and CDR2 from the germline V gene are SNHLY and FYNNEI. The CDR3 contains 13 residues. V was trimmed by 8 bases and J by 5 bases, leaving 15 bases between them. CDR3: CASSGGAQTEAFF. For the CDR3, the DNA is TGTGCCAGCTCCGGGGGGGCTCAAACTGAAGCTTTCTTT.

The chain is built from TRBV10-2 and TRBJ1-2, with a tentative D call TRBD1 (5 bases). V was pared by 3 bases and J by 4 bases, with 9 bases between. This CDR3 spans 13 amino acids. The germline V gene encodes CDR1 WSHSY and CDR2 SAAADI. CDR3 residues: CASSDGRVYGYTF. The DNA of the CDR3 is TGCGCCAGCAGTGACGGCAGGGTCTATGGCTACACCTTC.

J is TRBJ2-2 and V is TRBV5-5; perhaps TRBD2 as D (6 bases). From germline, CDR1 is SGHKS and CDR2 YYEKEE (reference sequence). The CDR3 extends over 16 amino acids. V lost 5 bases and J lost 1, with 15 bases in between. DNA of the CDR3: TGTGCCAGCAGTACCCGAGGTAGCGGGAACACCGGGGAGCTGTTTTTT. Protein product: CASSTRGSGNTGELFF.

The chain is built from TRBV18 and TRBJ1-5; D unresolved. This CDR3 has 14 amino acids. Germline V CDR1 and CDR2: KGHSH, LQKENI. V dropped 5 bases and J dropped 0 bases, with 8 bases sitting between them. This CDR3 is CASSLTDSNQPQHF. The CDR3 bases are TGTGCCAGCTCATTGACGGATAGCAATCAGCCCCAGCATTTT.

J is TRBJ1-1 and V is TRBV7-9; D remains unclear. Germline V gene lookup returns CDR1 SEHNR and CDR2 FQNEAQ (reference sequence). The CDR3 has 15 residues. Trimming pared 2 bases from V and 1 base from J, leaving 11 bases between. The CDR3 DNA sequence: TGTGCCAGCAGCTTATTTATAGGAGAGAACACTGAAGCTTTCTTT. This sequence encodes CASSLFIGENTEAFF.

This chain links TRBV5-1 with TRBJ2-3, with D uncertain. CDR1 and CDR2 from the germline V gene are SGHRS and YFSETQ. This CDR3 has 14 amino acids. The V end lost 4 bases, the J end lost 4 bases, and 13 bases lay between the germline ends. CDR3 in amino acids: CASSGLQLADTQYF. The CDR3 DNA is TGCGCCAGCAGCGGGTTACAATTGGCAGATACGCAGTATTTT.

This clone has at least ten counts. The rearrangement uses TRBV5-4 and TRBJ1-1; D unclear. The ends were cut back, 4 bases at V and 0 bases at J, with 7 bases in the middle. In germline, CDR1 is SGHNT, CDR2 YYREEE (reference sequence). The CDR3 runs to 13 residues. The CDR3 is CASSVGLNTEAFF. As DNA, the CDR3 is TGTGCCAGCAGCGTGGGTTTGAACACTGAAGCTTTCTTT.

This clone appeared many times. The chain is built from TRBV10-3 and TRBJ1-1, with 7 positions matching TRBD1. The V gene's germline CDR1 is ENHRY and CDR2 SYGVKD. Germline trimming cut 8 bases from V and 7 bases from J; bases unmatched to any gene: 10. The CDR3 length is 13 residues. The CDR3 bases are TGTGCCATCTCGCGAGGGGGCGAGGGTGAAGCTTTCTTT. Translated, it gives CAISRGGEGEAFF.

V usage is TRBV27 and J usage is TRBJ2-7, with D perhaps TRBD1 or TRBD2 (5 bases each). CDR1 is MNHEY and CDR2 is SMNVEV in the germline V gene (reference sequence). CDR3 length equals 14 residues. V lost 5 bases and J lost 2, with 13 bases in between. In nucleotides, the CDR3 is TGTGCCAGCAGTCCTCCCGGGGCAGCCTACGAGCAGTACTTC. Translation: CASSPPGAAYEQYF.

V gene TRBV29-1 combines with J gene TRBJ2-5; 9 bases match TRBD1. This CDR3 spans 13 amino acids. Germline CDR1 and CDR2: SQVTM and ANQGSEA. V gave up 7 bases and J gave up 4 bases; unmatched junction bases: 7. CDR3 nucleotides: TGCAGCGCCGACAGGGGGGGCCGAGAGACCCAGTACTTC. Residues: CSADRGGRETQYF.